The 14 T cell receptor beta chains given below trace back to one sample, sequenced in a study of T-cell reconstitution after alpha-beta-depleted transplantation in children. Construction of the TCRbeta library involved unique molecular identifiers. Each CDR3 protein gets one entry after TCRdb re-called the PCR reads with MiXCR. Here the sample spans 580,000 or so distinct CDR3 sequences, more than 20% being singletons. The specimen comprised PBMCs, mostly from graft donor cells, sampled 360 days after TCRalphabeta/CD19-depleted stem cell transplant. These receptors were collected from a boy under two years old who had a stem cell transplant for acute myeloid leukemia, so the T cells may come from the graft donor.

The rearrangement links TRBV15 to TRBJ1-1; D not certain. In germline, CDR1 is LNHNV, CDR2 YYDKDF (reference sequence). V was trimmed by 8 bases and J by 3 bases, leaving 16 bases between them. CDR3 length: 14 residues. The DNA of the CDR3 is TGTGCCACCGGGGTAGGACTAGATGACACTGAAGCTTTCTTT. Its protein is CATGVGLDDTEAFF.

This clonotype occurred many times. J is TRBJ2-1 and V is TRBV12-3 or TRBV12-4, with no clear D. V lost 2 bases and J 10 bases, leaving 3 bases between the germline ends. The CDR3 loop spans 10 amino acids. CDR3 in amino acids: CASSLREQFF. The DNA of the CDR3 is TGTGCCAGCAGTTTACGCGAGCAGTTCTTC.

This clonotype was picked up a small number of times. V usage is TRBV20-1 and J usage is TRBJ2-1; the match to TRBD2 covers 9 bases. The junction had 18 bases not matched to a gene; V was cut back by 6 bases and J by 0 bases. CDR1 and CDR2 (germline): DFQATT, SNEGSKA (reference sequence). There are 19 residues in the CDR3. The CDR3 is CSALGMASGAISSYNEQFF. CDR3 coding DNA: TGCAGTGCCCTTGGGATGGCTAGCGGGGCCATAAGCTCCTACAATGAGCAGTTCTTC.

The CDR3 nucleotides are TGTGCCAGCAGTTACGGAAGCAATCAGCCCCAGCATTTT. It translates to CASSYGSNQPQHF. This chain links TRBV6-6 with TRBJ1-5, with unresolved D. Germline CDR1 MNHNY, CDR2 SVGAGI (reference sequence). Trimming took 2 bases from V and 1 from J, leaving 3 bases between them. The CDR3 loop spans 13 amino acids.

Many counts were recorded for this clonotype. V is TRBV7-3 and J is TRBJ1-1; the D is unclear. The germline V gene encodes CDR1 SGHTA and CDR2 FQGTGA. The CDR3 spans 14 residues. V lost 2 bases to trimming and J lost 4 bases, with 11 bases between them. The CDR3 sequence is CASSLEAVGTEAFF. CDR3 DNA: TGTGCCAGCAGCTTAGAAGCAGTGGGCACTGAAGCTTTCTTT. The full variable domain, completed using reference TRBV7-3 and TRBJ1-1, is GAGVSQTPSNKVTEKGKYVELRCDPISGHTALYWYRQSLGQGPEFLIYFQGTGAADDSGLPNDRFFAVRPEGSVSTLKIQRTERGDSAVYLCASSLEAVGTEAFFGQGTRLTVV.

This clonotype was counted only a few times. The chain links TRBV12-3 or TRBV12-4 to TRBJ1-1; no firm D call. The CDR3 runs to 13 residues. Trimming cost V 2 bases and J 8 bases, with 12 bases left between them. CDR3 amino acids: CASSLQPGVEAFF. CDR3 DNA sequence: TGTGCCAGCAGTTTACAGCCAGGTGTGGAAGCTTTCTTT.

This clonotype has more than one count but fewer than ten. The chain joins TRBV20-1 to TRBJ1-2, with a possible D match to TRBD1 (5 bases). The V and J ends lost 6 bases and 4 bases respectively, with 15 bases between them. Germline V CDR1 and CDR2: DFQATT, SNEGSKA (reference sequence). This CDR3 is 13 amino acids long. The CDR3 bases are TGCAGTGCCAGGGACCTACGGAGCTATGGCTACACCTTC. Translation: CSARDLRSYGYTF.

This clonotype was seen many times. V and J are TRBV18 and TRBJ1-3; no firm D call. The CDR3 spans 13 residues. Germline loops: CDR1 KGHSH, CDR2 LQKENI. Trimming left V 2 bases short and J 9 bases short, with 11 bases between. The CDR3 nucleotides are TGTGCCAGCTCACCAGCGTCCCCCGGCACCATATATTTT. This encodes CASSPASPGTIYF.

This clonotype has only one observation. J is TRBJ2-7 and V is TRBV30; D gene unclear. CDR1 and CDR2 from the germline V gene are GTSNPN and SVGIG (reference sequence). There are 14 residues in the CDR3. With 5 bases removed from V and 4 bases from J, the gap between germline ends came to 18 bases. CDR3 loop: CAWAFGSGEYEQYF. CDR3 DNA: TGTGCCTGGGCTTTTGGGTCGGGTGAATACGAGCAGTACTTC.

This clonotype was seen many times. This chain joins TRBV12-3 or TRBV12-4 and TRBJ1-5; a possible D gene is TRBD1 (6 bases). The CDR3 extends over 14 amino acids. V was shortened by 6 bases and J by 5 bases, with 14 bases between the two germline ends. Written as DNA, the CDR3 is TGTGCCAGCAGGGAACGACAGGAGGATCAGCCCCAGCATTTT. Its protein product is CASRERQEDQPQHF.

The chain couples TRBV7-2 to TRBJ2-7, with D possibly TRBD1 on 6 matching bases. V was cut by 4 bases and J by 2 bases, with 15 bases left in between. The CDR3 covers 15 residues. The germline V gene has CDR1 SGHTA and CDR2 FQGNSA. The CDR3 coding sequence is TGTGCCAGCAGCTCCCAACAGGGTAATACCTACGAGCAGTACTTC. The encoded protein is CASSSQQGNTYEQYF.

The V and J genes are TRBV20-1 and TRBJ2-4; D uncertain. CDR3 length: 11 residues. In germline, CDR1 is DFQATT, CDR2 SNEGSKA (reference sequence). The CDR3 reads CSPGQGNIQYF. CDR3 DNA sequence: TGCAGCCCCGGCCAAGGGAACATTCAGTACTTC.

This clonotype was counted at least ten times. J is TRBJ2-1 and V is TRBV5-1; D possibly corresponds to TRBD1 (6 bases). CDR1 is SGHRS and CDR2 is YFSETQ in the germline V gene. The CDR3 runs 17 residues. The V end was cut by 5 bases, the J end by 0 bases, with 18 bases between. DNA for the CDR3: TGCGCCAGCAGAGGACCGCAAGCGGACAGCTCCTACAATGAGCAGTTCTTC. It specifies CASRGPQADSSYNEQFF. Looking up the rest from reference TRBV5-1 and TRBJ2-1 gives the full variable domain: KAGVTQTPRYLIKTRGQQVTLSCSPISGHRSVSWYQQTPGQGLQFLFEYFSETQRNKGNFPGRFSGRQFSNSRSEMNVSTLELGDSALYLCASRGPQADSSYNEQFFGPGTRLTVL.

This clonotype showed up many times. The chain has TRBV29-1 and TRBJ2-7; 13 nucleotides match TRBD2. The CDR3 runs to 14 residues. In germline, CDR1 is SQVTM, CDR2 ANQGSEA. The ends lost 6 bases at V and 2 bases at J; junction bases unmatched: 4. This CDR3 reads CSVLTSGGAYEQYF. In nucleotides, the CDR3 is TGCAGCGTCCTAACTAGCGGGGGGGCCTACGAGCAGTACTTC.